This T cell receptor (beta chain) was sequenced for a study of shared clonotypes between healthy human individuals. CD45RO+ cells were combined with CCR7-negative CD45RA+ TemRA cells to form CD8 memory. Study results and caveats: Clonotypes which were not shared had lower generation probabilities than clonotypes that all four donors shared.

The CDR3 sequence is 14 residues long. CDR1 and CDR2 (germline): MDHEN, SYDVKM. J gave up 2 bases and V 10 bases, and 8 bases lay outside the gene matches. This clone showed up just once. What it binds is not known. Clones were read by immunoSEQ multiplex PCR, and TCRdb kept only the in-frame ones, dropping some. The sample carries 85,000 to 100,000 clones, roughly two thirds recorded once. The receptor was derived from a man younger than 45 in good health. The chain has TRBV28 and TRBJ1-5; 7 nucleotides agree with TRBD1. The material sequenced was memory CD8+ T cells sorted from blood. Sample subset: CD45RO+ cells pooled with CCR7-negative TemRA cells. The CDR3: CATIEGAGNQPQHF. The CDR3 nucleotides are TGTGCCACCATAGAGGGGGCTGGCAATCAGCCCCAGCATTTT. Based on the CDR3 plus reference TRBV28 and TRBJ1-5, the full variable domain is DVKVTQSSRYLVKRTGEKVFLECVQDMDHENMFWYRQDPGLGLRLIYFSYDVKMKEKGDIPEGYSVSREKKERFSLILESASTNQTSMYLCATIEGAGNQPQHFGDGTRLSIL.